This TCR beta chain was sequenced in a study of blood T cell repertoires in COVID-19. Study-level information: T cells, B-cell-depleted T cells, or PBMCs provided the cDNA or gDNA that served as material.

Enrollment of patients from Seattle took place during active infection, with longitudinal follow-up. The table came from immunoSEQ multiplex PCR; TCRdb's copy has only in-frame clones and leaves some out. This sample has approximately 170,000 clones, with less than 90% found just once. The germline V gene has CDR1 SGHRS and CDR2 YFSETQ. The CDR3 totals 14 residues. Trimming took 4 bases from V and 8 from J; bases not matched to a gene: 5. The V call is TRBV5-1, the J call TRBJ2-1; 11 nucleotides agree with TRBD2. This TCR derives from a woman aged 55 to 70 with COVID-19, enrolled during active disease. Source material: peripheral blood. The chain's CDR3 is CASSLGLAVDEQFF. DNA for the CDR3: TGCGCCAGCAGCCTGGGACTAGCGGTCGATGAGCAGTTCTTC.